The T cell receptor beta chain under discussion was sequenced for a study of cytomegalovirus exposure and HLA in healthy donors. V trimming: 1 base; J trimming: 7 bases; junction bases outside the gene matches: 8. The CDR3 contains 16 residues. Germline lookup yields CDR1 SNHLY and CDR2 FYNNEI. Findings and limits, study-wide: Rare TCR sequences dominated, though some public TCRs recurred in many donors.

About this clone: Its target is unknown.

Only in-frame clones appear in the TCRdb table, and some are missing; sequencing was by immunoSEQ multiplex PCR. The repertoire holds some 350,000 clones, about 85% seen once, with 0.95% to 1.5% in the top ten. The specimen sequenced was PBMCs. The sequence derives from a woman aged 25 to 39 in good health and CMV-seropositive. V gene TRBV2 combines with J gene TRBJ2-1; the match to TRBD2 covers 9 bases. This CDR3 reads CASSEVLAGDWNEQFF. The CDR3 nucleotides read TGTGCCAGCAGTGAAGTTTTAGCGGGGGATTGGAATGAGCAGTTCTTC.